These 3 T cell receptor beta chains were all obtained from the same sample, sequenced in a study of CD8+CD57+ T cells in acquired aplastic anemia. Using genomic DNA as the template, TCR beta VDJ and CDR3 profiling was carried out. One entry per CDR3 protein, called by TCRdb with MiXCR from the reads. Here the sample spans about 190,000 distinct CDR3 sequences, around 50% being singletons. Sequencing was done on a sample of sorted CD4+, CD8+, or CD8+CD57+ T cells (not recorded which) from PBMCs. The receptors were gathered from a human donor in good health, serving as a control.

The chain has TRBV24-1 and TRBJ2-2, with 8 bases aligning to TRBD1. This CDR3 has 15 residues. V was pared by 2 bases and J by 3 bases, with 1 base of the junction left unmatched. Germline V gives CDR1 KGHDR, CDR2 SFDVKD. CDR3 amino acids: CATSDSGQDTGELFF. Written as DNA, the CDR3 is TGTGCCACCAGTGATTCGGGACAGGACACCGGGGAGCTGTTTTTT.

This clonotype was recorded at least ten times. The chain is built from TRBV6-6 and TRBJ2-7; tentatively, D is TRBD1 (6 bases). The CDR3 length is 15 residues. Germline CDR1 is MNHNY and CDR2 is SVGAGI (reference sequence). V lost 0 bases, J lost 3 bases, and 12 bases lay in between. The CDR3 sequence is CASSYSTGPDYEQYF. The CDR3 bases are TGTGCCAGCAGTTACTCGACAGGCCCTGACTACGAGCAGTACTTC.

This clonotype was detected once. This may come from a read error, since a much larger clone is one base off. The rearrangement links TRBV11-2 to TRBJ2-2, with 11 bases identical to TRBD1. Germline V gene sequence: CDR1 SGHAT, CDR2 FQNNGV. CDR3 length: 18 residues. This CDR3 is CASSPWMGTGGNTRELFF. CDR3 DNA sequence: TGTGCCAGCAGCCCCTGGATGGGGACAGGGGGGAACACCAGGGAGCTGTTTTTT.